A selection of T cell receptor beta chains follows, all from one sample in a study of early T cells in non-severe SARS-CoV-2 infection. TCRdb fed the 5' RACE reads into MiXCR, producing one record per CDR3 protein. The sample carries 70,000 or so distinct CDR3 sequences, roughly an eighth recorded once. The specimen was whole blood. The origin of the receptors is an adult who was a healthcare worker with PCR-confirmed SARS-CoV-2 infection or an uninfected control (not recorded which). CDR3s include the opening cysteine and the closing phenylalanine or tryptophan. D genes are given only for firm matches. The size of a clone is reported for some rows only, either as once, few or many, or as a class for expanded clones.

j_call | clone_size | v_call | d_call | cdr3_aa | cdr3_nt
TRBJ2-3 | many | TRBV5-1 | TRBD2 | CASSPRTSGGASSPYF | TGCGCCAGCAGCCCGCGGACTAGCGGGGGGGCCAGCTCGCCGTATTTT
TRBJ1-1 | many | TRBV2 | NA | CASTWGLNTEAFF | TGTGCCAGCACGTGGGGATTGAACACTGAAGCTTTCTTT
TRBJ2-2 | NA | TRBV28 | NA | CASSLWGAGELFF | TGTGCCAGCAGCCTTTGGGGGGCCGGGGAGCTGTTTTTT
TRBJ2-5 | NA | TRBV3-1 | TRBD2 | CASSQAIAGRQETQYF | TGTGCCAGCAGCCAAGCTATAGCGGGGCGTCAAGAGACCCAGTACTTC
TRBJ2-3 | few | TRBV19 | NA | CASGAGSGADTQYF | TGTGCCAGTGGGGCGGGGTCGGGTGCAGATACGCAGTATTTT
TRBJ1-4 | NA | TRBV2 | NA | CASSELAQGSEKLFF | TGTGCCAGCAGTGAGCTCGCGCAGGGAAGTGAAAAACTGTTTTTT
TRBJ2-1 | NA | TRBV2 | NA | CASTQEEVEQFF | TGTGCCAGCACTCAAGAGGAGGTCGAGCAGTTCTTC
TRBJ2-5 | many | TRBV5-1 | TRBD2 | CASNAGGREETQYF | TGCGCCAGCAATGCGGGGGGTCGAGAAGAGACCCAGTACTTC
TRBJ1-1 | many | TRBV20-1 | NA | CSASLGAEAFF | TGCAGTGCTAGTTTGGGGGCTGAAGCTTTCTTT
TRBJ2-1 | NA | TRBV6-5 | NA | CASSSAPGTYNEQFF | TGTGCCAGCAGTTCAGCTCCGGGCACCTACAATGAGCAGTTCTTC
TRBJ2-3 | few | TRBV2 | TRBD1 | CASSADRALADTQYF | TGTGCCAGCAGTGCGGACAGGGCTTTAGCAGATACGCAGTATTTT
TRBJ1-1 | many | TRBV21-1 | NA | CASSGQGAYTEAFF | TGTGCCAGCAGCGGACAGGGGGCCTACACTGAAGCTTTCTTT
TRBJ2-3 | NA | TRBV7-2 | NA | CASTPRGWDQGTQYF | TGTGCCAGCACCCCTCGCGGGTGGGACCAGGGTACGCAGTATTTT
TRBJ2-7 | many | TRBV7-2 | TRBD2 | CASSPFGGGAYEQYF | TGTGCCAGCAGCCCATTTGGCGGGGGGGCCTACGAGCAGTACTTC
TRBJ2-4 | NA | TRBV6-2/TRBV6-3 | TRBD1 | CASRTDRVKNIQYF | TGTGCCAGCAGGACCGACAGGGTGAAAAACATTCAGTACTTC
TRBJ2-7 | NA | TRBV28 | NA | CASIQGPEQYF | TGTGCCAGCATACAGGGACCCGAGCAGTACTTC
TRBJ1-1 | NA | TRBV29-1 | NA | CSYVRGQAFF | TGCAGCTATGTTCGGGGCCAAGCTTTCTTT
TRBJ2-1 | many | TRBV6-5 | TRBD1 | CASRPRGIQSREQFF | TGTGCCAGCAGACCCAGGGGGATTCAGTCCCGGGAGCAGTTCTTC
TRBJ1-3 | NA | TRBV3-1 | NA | CASSQEGGLRNTIYF | TGTGCCAGCAGCCAAGAAGGGGGACTTCGAAACACCATATATTTT
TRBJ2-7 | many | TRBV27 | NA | CASSMRTLGLGNHEQYF | TGTGCCAGCAGCATGAGGACATTAGGTCTGGGAAACCACGAGCAGTACTTC
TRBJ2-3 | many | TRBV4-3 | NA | CASSPTGTAGTDTQYF | TGCGCCAGCAGCCCGACCGGGACGGCGGGCACAGATACGCAGTATTTT
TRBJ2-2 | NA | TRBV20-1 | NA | CSVPGGGPGTGELFF | TGCAGTGTACCGGGTGGGGGCCCCGGCACCGGGGAGCTGTTTTTT
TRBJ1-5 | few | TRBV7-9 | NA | CASSGEGGHQPQHF | TGTGCCAGCAGCGGAGAGGGAGGCCATCAGCCCCAGCATTTT
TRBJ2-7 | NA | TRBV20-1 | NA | CSAATSYSYEQYF | TGCAGTGCTGCGACATCCTACTCCTACGAGCAGTACTTC
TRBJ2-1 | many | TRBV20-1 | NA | CSARVPGGPHREQFF | TGCAGTGCCAGGGTCCCCGGGGGGCCTCATCGGGAGCAGTTCTTC
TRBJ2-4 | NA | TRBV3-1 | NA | CASSPIRGLTKNIQYF | TGTGCCAGCAGCCCTATACGGGGGTTAACCAAAAACATTCAGTACTTC
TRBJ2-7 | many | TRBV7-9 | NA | CASSLSGSSYEQYF | TGTGCCAGCAGCTTATCTGGCAGCTCCTACGAGCAGTACTTC
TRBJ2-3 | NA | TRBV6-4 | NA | CASSDTGTGGTDTQYF | TGTGCCAGCAGTGACACCGGGACTGGAGGCACAGATACGCAGTATTTT
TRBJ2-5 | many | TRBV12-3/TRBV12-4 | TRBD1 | CASSLSPGGGETQYF | TGTGCCAGCAGCCTTTCGCCAGGGGGCGGGGAGACCCAGTACTTC
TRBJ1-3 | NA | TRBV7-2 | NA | CASSWSDSGNTIYF | TGTGCCAGCAGCTGGTCTGACTCTGGAAACACCATATATTTT
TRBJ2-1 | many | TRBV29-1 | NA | CSVNPSSYNEQFF | TGCAGCGTAAATCCCAGTTCCTACAATGAGCAGTTCTTC